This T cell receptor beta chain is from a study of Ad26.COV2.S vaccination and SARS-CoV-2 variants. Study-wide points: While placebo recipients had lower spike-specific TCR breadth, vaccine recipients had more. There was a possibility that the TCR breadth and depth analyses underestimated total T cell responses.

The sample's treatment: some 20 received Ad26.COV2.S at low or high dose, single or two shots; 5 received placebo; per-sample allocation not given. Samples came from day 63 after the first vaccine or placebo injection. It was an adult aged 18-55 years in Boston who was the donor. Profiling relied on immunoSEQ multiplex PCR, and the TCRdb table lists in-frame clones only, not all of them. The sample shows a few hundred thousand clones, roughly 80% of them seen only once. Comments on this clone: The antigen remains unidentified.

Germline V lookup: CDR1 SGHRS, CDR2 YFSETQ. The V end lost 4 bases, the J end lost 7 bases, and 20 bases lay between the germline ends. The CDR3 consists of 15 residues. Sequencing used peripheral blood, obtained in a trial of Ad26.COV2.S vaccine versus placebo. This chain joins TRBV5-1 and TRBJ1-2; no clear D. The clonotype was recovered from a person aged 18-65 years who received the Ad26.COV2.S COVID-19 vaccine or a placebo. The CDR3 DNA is TGCGCCAGCAGCCAATCCCCGGGTGCCATGGGTGGCTACACCTTC. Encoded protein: CASSQSPGAMGGYTF.